Following are 21 T cell receptor beta chains from one sample sequenced in a study of T cells after yellow fever vaccination. TCRdb redid the calling of the 5' RACE reads with MiXCR, one entry per CDR3 protein. The table has 320,000 or so distinct CDR3 sequences, around 8.1% seen once. The specimen was PBMCs, collected 35 to 50 days after the first yellow fever vaccination. The source of these receptors is a man aged 18 to 29 who received the YFV17D yellow fever vaccine.

The table lists this clonotype with many counts. V usage is TRBV5-1 and J usage is TRBJ2-1, with TRBD1 matching over 9 bases. Trimming at V came to 5 bases and at J to 16 bases, leaving 10 bases not matched to a gene. The CDR3 runs to 12 residues. Germline CDR1 SGHRS, CDR2 YFSETQ. The DNA of the CDR3 is TGCGCCAGCAGAGAACCGGAGGGACAGGGTTTCTTC. Encoded protein: CASREPEGQGFF.

There are a few counts of this clonotype. The V gene is TRBV28, the J gene TRBJ2-3, with 9 bases aligning to TRBD2. Germline-derived CDR1 and CDR2 are MDHEN and SYDVKM. After removal of 3 bases from V and 4 bases from J, the junction contained 5 bases not matched to a gene. There are 15 residues in the CDR3. The DNA for the CDR3 is TGTGCCAGCAGTTTCCGCGGGGGGGCCCCAGATACGCAGTATTTT. Residues: CASSFRGGAPDTQYF.

The chain joins TRBV20-1 to TRBJ1-2; D remains unclear. V was clipped by 3 bases and J by 3 bases, with 8 bases between them. Germline V gene lookup returns CDR1 DFQATT and CDR2 SNEGSKA (reference sequence). This CDR3 is built from 12 residues. In DNA form, the CDR3 reads TGCAGTGCTAGCAGCTCAGACTATGGCTACACCTTC. Protein: CSASSSDYGYTF.

In its sample, this clonotype was seen many times. The rearrangement uses TRBV2 and TRBJ2-7; 9 bases agree with TRBD2. The CDR3 loop spans 14 amino acids. CDR1 and CDR2 (germline): SNHLY, FYNNEI. With V trimmed by 3 bases and J by 3 bases, 3 bases remained unmatched. Written as DNA, the CDR3 is TGTGCCAGCAGTGAGGCAGCGGGGGGCTACGAGCAGTACGTC. The encoded protein is CASSEAAGGYEQYV.

There are a few counts of this clonotype. This chain's CDR3 is CASSLSPEQTQYF. The CDR3 DNA follows: TGTGCCAGCAGCTTAAGTCCAGAGCAGACCCAGTACTTC. The chain is built from TRBV7-2 and TRBJ2-5; D remains ambiguous. V was trimmed by 2 bases and J by 6 bases, leaving 10 bases between them. The CDR3 sequence is 13 residues long. CDR1 is SGHTA and CDR2 is FQGNSA in the germline V gene. Full variable domain (missing parts from reference TRBV7-2 and TRBJ2-5): GAGVSQSPSNKVTEKGKDVELRCDPISGHTALYWYRQSLGQGLEFLIYFQGNSAPDKSGLPSDRFSAERTGGSVSTLTIQRTQQEDSAVYLCASSLSPEQTQYFGPGTRLLVL.

The chain couples TRBV6-1 to TRBJ1-4, with 9 nucleotides matching TRBD1. The CDR3 has 13 residues. Germline values: CDR1 MNHNS, CDR2 SASEGT. J lost 7 bases, V lost 6 bases, and 3 bases had no gene match. The chain's CDR3 is CASRTGGSEKLFF. The CDR3 coding sequence is TGTGCCAGCAGGACAGGGGGGAGTGAAAAACTGTTTTTT.

This clonotype showed up many times. The chain uses TRBV7-2 and TRBJ2-5; 9 bases line up with TRBD1. CDR1 and CDR2 from the germline V gene are SGHTA and FQGNSA. CDR3 length: 15 residues. Unmatched junction bases numbered 5, after V lost 2 bases and J lost 4 bases. The CDR3 DNA reads TGTGCCAGCAGCTTACAGGACAGGGGCGGAGAGACCCAGTACTTC. Its translation: CASSLQDRGGETQYF.

This clonotype was seen more than once but under ten times. This chain links TRBV10-1 with TRBJ2-3; D is unresolved. V lost 3 bases to trimming and J lost 10 bases, with 14 bases between them. CDR3 length equals 13 residues. Germline V gene sequence: CDR1 WNHNN, CDR2 SYGVQD (reference sequence). The CDR3 DNA sequence: TGCGCCAGCAGTGAACCGGAGCCCGTATCGCAGTATTTT. It yields the protein CASSEPEPVSQYF.

This clonotype has more than one count but fewer than ten. V gene TRBV6-5 combines with J gene TRBJ1-5; the D is unclear. V was cut by 2 bases and J by 7 bases, with 9 bases left in between. The CDR3 spans 13 residues. Germline values: CDR1 MNHEY, CDR2 SVGAGI. The CDR3 here is CASSYKGRQPQHF. In DNA, the CDR3 is TGTGCCAGCAGTTACAAAGGGAGGCAGCCCCAGCATTTT.

The chain joins TRBV11-2 to TRBJ2-5; 10 nucleotides agree with TRBD2. The trim removed 0 bases at V and 2 bases at J, leaving 15 bases unmatched. Germline CDR1 reads SGHAT; CDR2 reads FQNNGV. The length of the CDR3 is 20 residues. Written as DNA, the CDR3 is TGTGCCAGCAGCTTAGATCAGGAGCTAGCGGGAGCATACTATCAAGAGACCCAGTACTTC. Its protein product is CASSLDQELAGAYYQETQYF. Filled out from reference TRBV11-2 and TRBJ2-5, the complete variable domain reads EAGVAQSPRYKIIEKRQSVAFWCNPISGHATLYWYQQILGQGPKLLIQFQNNGVVDDSQLPKDRFSAERLKGVDSTLKIQPAKLEDSAVYLCASSLDQELAGAYYQETQYFGPGTRLLVL.

The genes are TRBV19 and TRBJ2-3, with unresolved D. The germline V and J ends were trimmed by 5 bases and 1 base, with 10 bases remaining between them. Germline CDR1 reads LNHDA; CDR2 reads SQIVND (reference sequence). The CDR3 extends over 14 amino acids. In nucleotides, the CDR3 is TGTGCCAGTAGTGAGGATGGACGCACAGATACGCAGTATTTT. Translation gives CASSEDGRTDTQYF.

The chain links TRBV4-2 to TRBJ2-5; unclear D gene. This CDR3 is built from 15 residues. The V end was cut by 5 bases, the J end by 4 bases, with 17 bases between. Germline V gives CDR1 LGHNA, CDR2 YNFKEQ. Here the CDR3 DNA reads TGTGCCAGCAGCGCCCGTGGGCGTGAGGCAGAGACCCAGTACTTC. Translated: CASSARGREAETQYF.

This clonotype was found a few times. The rearrangement links TRBV27 to TRBJ2-3; D gene ambiguous. Germline V lookup: CDR1 MNHEY, CDR2 SMNVEV (reference sequence). This CDR3 contains 12 residues. Trimming removed 3 bases from V and 9 bases from J, with 10 bases in between. CDR3 amino acids: CASSLTVETQYF. CDR3 sequence (DNA): TGTGCCAGCAGTTTGACTGTGGAGACGCAGTATTTT.

This clonotype has just a few counts. V gene TRBV20-1 combines with J gene TRBJ1-5; D ambiguous. Germline V gene lookup returns CDR1 DFQATT and CDR2 SNEGSKA (reference sequence). The CDR3 loop spans 14 amino acids. V was pared by 0 bases and J by 8 bases, with 14 bases between. CDR3 protein: CSARDRKALEPQHF. DNA of the CDR3: TGCAGTGCTAGAGATCGGAAGGCCTTAGAGCCCCAGCATTTT.

This clonotype occurred many times. The V call is TRBV7-9, the J call TRBJ2-1; D remains unclear. The germline V gene has CDR1 SEHNR and CDR2 FQNEAQ (reference sequence). V lost 5 bases to trimming and J lost 0 bases, with 8 bases between them. CDR3 length equals 14 residues. The CDR3, as DNA: TGTGCCAGCAGCCCGAGAAGCTCCTACAATGAGCAGTTCTTC. Amino acids: CASSPRSSYNEQFF.

A word on this clonotype: The junction and the germline gene differ at one end; a read error may be behind it. The gene calls are TRBV5-5 and TRBJ2-7; D may match TRBD1 or TRBD2 (5 bases each). The CDR3 sequence is 13 residues long. Looked up from germline, CDR1 is SGHKS and CDR2 is YYEKEE (reference sequence). The CDR3 protein is CAISSGLLYEQYF. The CDR3 DNA reads as TGTGCCATCAGCTCGGGGCTCCTCTACGAGCAGTACTTC.

Many counts were recorded for this clonotype. The rearrangement links TRBV5-1 to TRBJ1-6; 9 nucleotides agree with TRBD1. Trimming at V came to 4 bases and at J to 9 bases, leaving 8 bases not matched to a gene. The CDR3 has 15 amino acids. Germline V gene sequence: CDR1 SGHRS, CDR2 YFSETQ. CDR3: CASSDRTGGVSPLHF. As DNA, the CDR3 is TGCGCCAGCAGCGACCGAACAGGGGGCGTTTCACCCCTCCACTTT.

The sample holds many counts of this clonotype. In DNA form, the CDR3 reads TGCAGTGCTAGAGATCATGTGGGCGGGACCGGGGAGCTGTTTTTT. Encoded protein: CSARDHVGGTGELFF. The chain couples TRBV20-1 to TRBJ2-2; a possible D gene is TRBD2 (5 bases). Germline V gene sequence: CDR1 DFQATT, CDR2 SNEGSKA (reference sequence). The CDR3 is 15 amino acids. Trimming cost V 0 bases and J 5 bases, with 13 bases left between them.

CDR3 sequence: CATSDWTVNYGYTF. CDR3 in DNA: TGTGCCACCAGTGACTGGACAGTTAACTATGGCTACACCTTC. The chain combines TRBV24-1 with TRBJ1-2, with D perhaps TRBD1 (6 bases). This CDR3 contains 14 residues. Germline-derived CDR1 and CDR2 are KGHDR and SFDVKD. Trimming stripped 4 bases from V and 1 base from J, with 9 bases between.

The rearrangement uses TRBV24-1 and TRBJ2-1, with no clear D. Germline V gene data show CDR1 as KGHDR and CDR2 as SFDVKD. The ends were cut back, 2 bases at V and 6 bases at J, with 10 bases in the middle. The CDR3 length is 14 residues. The CDR3 nucleotides read TGTGCCACCAGTGATTCTTCAGGTTCCAATGAGCAGTTCTTC. Its translation: CATSDSSGSNEQFF.

The rearrangement joins TRBV5-1 to TRBJ1-1; D gene ambiguous. The CDR3 consists of 14 residues. V lost 0 bases to trimming and J lost 0 bases, with 6 bases between them. Germline V gene lookup returns CDR1 SGHRS and CDR2 YFSETQ. The CDR3 reads CASSLERMNTEAFF. In DNA form, the CDR3 reads TGCGCCAGCAGCTTGGAACGAATGAACACTGAAGCTTTCTTT.